This TCR beta chain was recovered during a study of blood T cell repertoires in COVID-19. Profiling relied on immunoSEQ multiplex PCR, and the TCRdb table lists in-frame clones only, not all of them. The data contain roughly 250,000 clones, approximately 86% of them singletons. Trimming removed 2 bases at V and 1 base at J, with 11 bases between. Germline-derived CDR1 and CDR2 are SGHVS and FNYEAQ. CDR3 length: 15 residues. Clinical histories supplied by participants themselves formed the basis of cohort assignment. For recovered donors of Cohort 3, there were two negative PCRs, clearance, or symptom resolution.

Material for sequencing was PBMCs or T cells enriched from blood (not recorded which). This clonotype was sampled from a woman aged 50 to 60 who had recovered from COVID-19. V gene TRBV7-6 combines with J gene TRBJ1-1; D ambiguous. The CDR3, as DNA: TGTGCCAGCAGCTTATATATACTCCAGAACACTGAAGCTTTCTTT. Its protein product is CASSLYILQNTEAFF.